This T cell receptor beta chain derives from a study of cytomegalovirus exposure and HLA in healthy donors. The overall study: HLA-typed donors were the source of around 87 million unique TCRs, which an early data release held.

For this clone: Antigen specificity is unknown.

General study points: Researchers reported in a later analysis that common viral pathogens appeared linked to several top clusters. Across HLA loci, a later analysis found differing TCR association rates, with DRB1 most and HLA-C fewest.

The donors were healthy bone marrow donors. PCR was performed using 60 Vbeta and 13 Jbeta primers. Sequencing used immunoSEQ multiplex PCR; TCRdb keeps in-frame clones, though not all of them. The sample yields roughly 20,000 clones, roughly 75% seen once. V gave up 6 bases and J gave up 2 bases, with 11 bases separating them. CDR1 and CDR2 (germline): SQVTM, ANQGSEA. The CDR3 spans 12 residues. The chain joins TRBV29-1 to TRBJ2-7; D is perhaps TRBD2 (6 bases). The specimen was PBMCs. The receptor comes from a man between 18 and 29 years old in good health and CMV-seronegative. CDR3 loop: CSVRDSPYEQYF. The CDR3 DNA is TGCAGCGTCCGGGACTCACCCTACGAGCAGTACTTC.